The text below deals with one T cell receptor (beta chain). No antigen is known for it. Per-base quality was not reported, and no clone a single base away is much larger than it. During the collection period, no infections or other immune events were recorded for the healthy donors. To calibrate time-dependent variance in a beta-binomial model of T-cell clone differential abundance, blood repertoires from healthy donors were used as a training cohort. The training cohort was composed of around ten healthy donors, 3 female and 7 male. An age range of roughly 29 to 70 years, with an average of about 45 years, was recorded for the donors. Obtained from a commercial supplier, whole blood was collected from each healthy donor at three time points set two to three weeks apart. For immunosequencing, genomic DNA was extracted from whole blood that had not been sorted. For CDR1 and CDR2, the germline V gene lists SGHVS and FNYEAQ. Trimmed from V: 0 bases; trimmed from J: 4 bases; junction bases lacking a gene match: 3. Reading from cysteine to phenylalanine, the CDR3 counts 16 amino acids. Only the CDR3 region is kept as DNA, spanning 48 bases read in frame from base 1.

These data originate in a study of identifying expanded T cells in peripheral blood (dated by TCRdb to the late 2010s). Broadly, across the study: Four technical replicates, made by sequencing separate aliquots from the same pool of genomic DNA, were compared pairwise.

Points the paper makes about the study in general: Variance in clone template counts between roughly two-week samples significantly increased with total template count across all healthy donors. The authors expected biological variance in healthy repertoires might increase further over much longer intervals such as months to years. The binomial model flagged 0.9 to 1.5 differentially abundant clones between technical replicates but around 15 over around two weeks and approximately 18 over about 4 weeks. The beta-binomial model significantly reduced the number of clones called differentially abundant and the false-positive rate across all healthy-donor time intervals.

The immunoSEQ Assay, which uses bias-controlled multiplex PCR amplification of genomic DNA, was used to profile TCRbeta CDR3 regions. As for how the authors treated the data: To quantify the absolute abundance of each unique TCRbeta CDR3 region, the sequences were collapsed and filtered. Differential abundance was assessed using a binomial (Fisher-equivalent) model and a beta-binomial model in which time-dependent variance fitted from healthy donors was added. Clones with fewer than 5 combined templates were removed, and differential abundance was called for clones with a Benjamini-Hochberg FDR below 0.01. Using the form v = (b*log(k)+a)^2, the beta-binomial variance was modeled as a function of the total template count across the two samples. As stored in TCRdb, this immuneACCESS dataset retains in-frame rearrangements with V and J assigned. A fraction of the clones does not appear; measured against another copy, unresolved V genes explain less than half of the discrepancy, and the remainder lacks a known reason. The V and J calls and clone size are taken from that table; D and trimming were inferred from the DNA. The sample table lists approximately 63,000 clones, around 87% of them with a count of one. Clones ranked in the top ten supply roughly 4.5% of the sample.

This TCR was recovered from a person between 18 and 75 years old in good health. Material for sequencing was blood. The chain is encoded by TRBV7-6 joined to TRBJ2-3, with 11 junctional bases fitting TRBD2. Here the CDR3 is given as CASSLALAGGPDTQYF. In nucleotide form, the sequence is TGTGCCAGCAGCTTAGCGCTAGCGGGAGGTCCAGATACGCAGTATTTT.